The present entry profiles one TCR beta chain with its context. The data originate from a study of T-cell memory formation after mild COVID-19. Via MiXCR, TCRdb re-called the 5' RACE reads, giving one row per CDR3 protein. The data contain roughly 250,000 distinct CDR3 sequences, approximately 16% of them singletons. Germline V gene sequence: CDR1 SGHDT, CDR2 YYEEEE. J was trimmed by 2 bases and V by 0 bases; bases with no gene match: 3. The CDR3 contains 15 residues. The sample consisted of PBMCs or a T cell subset sorted from them (not recorded which). The V call is TRBV5-6, the J call TRBJ2-7, with 9 nucleotides matching TRBD1. This receptor was taken from a young man who had mild COVID-19 (a few samples of this study predate the infection). Cell type and time point are not known. The CDR3: CASSLVRDRAYEQYF. The CDR3 DNA is TGTGCCAGCAGCTTGGTCCGGGACAGGGCCTACGAGCAGTACTTC.